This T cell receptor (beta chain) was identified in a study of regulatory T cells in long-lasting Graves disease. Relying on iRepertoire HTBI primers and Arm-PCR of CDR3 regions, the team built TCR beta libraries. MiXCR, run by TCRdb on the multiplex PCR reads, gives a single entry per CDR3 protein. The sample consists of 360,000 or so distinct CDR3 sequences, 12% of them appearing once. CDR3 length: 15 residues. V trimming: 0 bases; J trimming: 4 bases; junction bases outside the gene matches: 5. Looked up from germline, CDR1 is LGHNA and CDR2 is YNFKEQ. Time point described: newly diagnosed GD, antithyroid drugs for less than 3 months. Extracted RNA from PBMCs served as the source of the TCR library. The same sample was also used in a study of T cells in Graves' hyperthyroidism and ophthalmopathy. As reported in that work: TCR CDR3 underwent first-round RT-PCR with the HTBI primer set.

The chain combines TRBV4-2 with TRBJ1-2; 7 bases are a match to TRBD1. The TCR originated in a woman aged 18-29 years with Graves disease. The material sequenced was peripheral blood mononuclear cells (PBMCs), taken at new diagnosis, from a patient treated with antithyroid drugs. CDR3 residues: CASSQDYNRGYGYTF. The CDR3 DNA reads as TGTGCCAGCAGCCAAGATTATAACAGGGGCTATGGCTACACCTTC.